The sequence of this T cell receptor beta chain was determined in a study of T cells in localized non-small cell lung cancer. Germline CDR1 SGHTA, CDR2 FQGNSA. This CDR3 contains 13 residues. Study-level findings and limits: Uninvolved adjacent lung had the highest recorded T cell clonality, with tumor below it.

Note on this clone: Its matching antigen is unknown.

TCRdb's copy holds only in-frame clones and misses some; the assay was immunoSEQ multiplex PCR. The repertoire holds around 26,000 clones, with more than 70% as singletons. This specimen consisted of peripheral blood mononuclear cells, obtained before any cancer treatment. V gene TRBV7-2 combines with J gene TRBJ2-5, with D tentatively TRBD1 (6 bases). The end of the DNA is better explained by TRBJ2-7, so the J call may be wrong. The sequence was collected from a woman aged 40-69 years with stage III lung adenocarcinoma. CDR3 loop: CASSLAGAYEQYF. CDR3 coding DNA: TGTGCCAGCAGCTTGGCAGGGGCCTACGAGCAGTACTTC.